The rows below give T cell receptor beta chains drawn from one sample of a study of blood T cells in healthy people across ages. Using its own MiXCR run on the 5' RACE reads, TCRdb lists one record per CDR3 protein. The sample records more than 1.4 million distinct CDR3 sequences, roughly 40% being singletons. Source material: blood. These receptors were collected from a woman younger than 30 in good health. Each CDR3 is given with its conserved first and last residue. A D gene is named only where the DNA matches it firmly. Clone size is shown for a subset of rows, as once, few, many or a class of expanded clone.

NA TRBJ2-3 few TRBV20-1 TGCAGTGCTAGGGGGGCACAGGTGGATACGCAGTATTTT CSARGAQVDTQYF
NA TRBJ2-1 few TRBV7-9 TGTGCCAGCAGCCCGGCATCTGACAATGAGCAGTTCTTC CASSPASDNEQFF
TRBD2 TRBJ2-5 once TRBV15 TGTGCCACCAGCAGAGATATTAGCGGGAGGGGAGAGACCCAGTACTTC CATSRDISGRGETQYF
TRBD2 TRBJ2-5 few TRBV7-7 TGTGCCAGCAGCTCTAGCGGGAGCGGAGGAGAGACCCAGTACTTC CASSSSGSGGETQYF
NA TRBJ1-4 NA TRBV4-1 TGCGCCAGCAGCCAAGCGACGGCGGGGGCGGCTAATGAAAAACTGTTTTTT CASSQATAGAANEKLFF
TRBD2 TRBJ2-3 few TRBV9 TGTGCCAGCAGCGTAGTGGATAGCGGGATAGCAGATACGCAGTATTTT CASSVVDSGIADTQYF
NA TRBJ2-1 NA TRBV12-3/TRBV12-4 TGTGCCAGCAGTTTAGGCGGCGGCGGCCCGTCGTCATACGAGCAGTTCTTC CASSLGGGGPSSYEQFF
NA TRBJ2-1 NA TRBV3-1 TGTGCCAGCAGCCAAGATCCGAGAGATGGTGAGCAGTTCTTC CASSQDPRDGEQFF
NA TRBJ2-3 NA TRBV7-2 TGTGCCAGCAGACTAACTCCCTTGGGCGCAGATACGCAGTATTTT CASRLTPLGADTQYF
NA TRBJ2-1 NA TRBV3-1 TGTGCCAGCAGCCTCCGGGATCCTGGGCCCTACAATGAGCAGTTCTTC CASSLRDPGPYNEQFF
NA TRBJ2-2 NA TRBV6-5 TGTGCCAGCATGATCATGGGGGCGGGTAACACCGGGGAGCTGTTTTTT CASMIMGAGNTGELFF
TRBD2 TRBJ2-1 few TRBV10-3 TGTGCCATCAGGCAGCCGGGACTAGCGGGAGGCCCCTCCTACAATGAGCAGTTCTTC CAIRQPGLAGGPSYNEQFF
TRBD1 TRBJ1-2 NA TRBV5-6 TGTGCCGGCAACCTAGCGGACAGGGTAGAATACTATGGCTACACCTTC CAGNLADRVEYYGYTF
TRBD1 TRBJ2-2 NA TRBV20-1 TGCAGTGCCCGGTGGGGACAGGGGAGTGCGGGTGACACCGGGGAGCTGTTTTTT CSARWGQGSAGDTGELFF
TRBD2 TRBJ2-1 NA TRBV5-1 TGCGCCAGCAGCTTGCGAGTCCCGGGACTAGCATCGTACGATGAGCAGTTCTTC CASSLRVPGLASYDEQFF
TRBD2 TRBJ2-2 few TRBV7-3 TGTGCCAGCAGCTTAATTTCGGGGGGGGCTCTGACCGGGGAGCTGTTTTTT CASSLISGGALTGELFF
NA TRBJ2-5 NA TRBV20-1 TGCAGTGCCAACGTGGAAGAGACCCAGTACTTC CSANVEETQYF
NA TRBJ2-5 NA TRBV7-9 TGTGCCAGCAGCTCCGACTTGGGTGGGCCGATGGAGACCCAGTACTTC CASSSDLGGPMETQYF
TRBD2 TRBJ2-1 many TRBV29-1 TGCAGCGCTCCCCAGACTAGCGGGGACTACAATGAGCAGTTCTTC CSAPQTSGDYNEQFF
NA TRBJ2-7 few TRBV3-1 TGTGCCAGCAGCCAAGATGACGGCGAGCAGTACTTC CASSQDDGEQYF
NA TRBJ2-5 once TRBV6-2/TRBV6-3 TGTGCCAGCAGAGGGCGGACTATCGTCCAAGAGACCCAGTACTTC CASRGRTIVQETQYF
NA TRBJ1-6 many TRBV20-1 TGCAGTGCTAGGGACAGCTCCTATAATTCACCCCTCCACTTT CSARDSSYNSPLHF
NA TRBJ2-7 few TRBV4-1 TGCGCCAGCAGCCAAGAAATGGCCAGGGCCTACGAGCAGTACTTC CASSQEMARAYEQYF
NA TRBJ1-3 NA TRBV6-6 TGTGCCAGCTTGGTGGACTCAGCGCTTGGAAACACCATATATTTT CASLVDSALGNTIYF
NA TRBJ2-5 NA TRBV27 TGTGCCAGCAGTCCACGGCCGATCGCGACCCAGTACTTC CASSPRPIATQYF
NA TRBJ1-2 once TRBV2 TGTGCCAGCAGTAGGCCCCGGGAGGGGCTTGGGGACTATGGCTACACCTTC CASSRPREGLGDYGYTF
NA TRBJ2-1 few TRBV10-2 TGCGCCAGCAGTGAGTATGAGTCGGAGAATGAGCAGTTCTTC CASSEYESENEQFF
NA TRBJ2-3 NA TRBV5-1 TGCGCCAGCAGCGCAGGACTGGTCAAAGTTCCAGATACGCAGTATTTT CASSAGLVKVPDTQYF